Shown below are 20 T cell receptor beta chains from a single sample sequenced in a study of blood T cells in healthy people across ages (dated by TCRdb to the mid-2010s). Receptor libraries were prepared by 5' RACE. Instrument on record: Illumina HiSeq 2500. A second roughly 6 to 11 cycle PCR used a sample-barcoded 5' primer and a J-beta primer mix. The public sequencing data were trimmed at Q25 with fastp and processed into clonotypes with MiXCR by TCRdb, which kept only in-frame beta chains. CDR3 protein sequences are deduplicated, and each keeps its most common genes and DNA. This sample is represented by hundreds of thousands of distinct CDR3 sequences; 58% of them were singletons. The ten largest make up around 20% of the sample. The sequenced material came from blood. The receptors derive from a man aged 30 to 39 in good health.

This sequence joins TRBV7-2 and TRBJ2-1, with 8 bases lining up with TRBD1. The CDR3 is made up of 15 amino acids. Trimming removed 7 bases from V and 8 bases from J; junction bases left unmatched: 13. Germline CDR1 is SGHTA and CDR2 is FQGNSA. The CDR3 protein is CASTQNLDRGHEQFF. DNA for the CDR3: TGTGCCAGCACCCAGAACTTAGACAGGGGACATGAGCAGTTCTTC.

The chain couples TRBV20-1 to TRBJ2-3; 11 bases map to TRBD2. The CDR3 consists of 14 residues. Germline V gene lookup returns CDR1 DFQATT and CDR2 SNEGSKA (reference sequence). Losses at the gene ends were 2 bases for V and 10 bases for J; bases not matched to a gene: 8. CDR3 nucleotide sequence: TGCAGTGCTAGACTAGCGGGGGGCCCCGGGGCGCAGTATTTT. Residues: CSARLAGGPGAQYF.

This clonotype was seen a few times. CDR3 amino acids: CASSDDKFTETQYF. The CDR3 nucleotides are TGTGCCAGCAGTGATGATAAGTTTACTGAGACCCAGTACTTC. The chain has TRBV2 and TRBJ2-5; no clear D. Germline values: CDR1 SNHLY, CDR2 FYNNEI. Trimming took 3 bases from V and 5 from J, leaving 13 bases between them. The CDR3 has 14 residues.

The CDR3 sequence: CASSWGQSYNEQFF. DNA for the CDR3: TGCGCCAGCAGCTGGGGACAGAGCTACAATGAGCAGTTCTTC. V is TRBV5-1 and J is TRBJ2-1; TRBD1 matches at 7 bases. After removal of 3 bases from V and 3 bases from J, the junction contained 3 bases not matched to a gene. Germline V gives CDR1 SGHRS, CDR2 YFSETQ. This CDR3 region has 14 residues.

This chain joins TRBV2 and TRBJ2-7, with unresolved D. Germline CDR1 SNHLY, CDR2 FYNNEI. The CDR3 extends over 13 amino acids. Trimming removed 7 bases at V and 7 bases at J, with 17 bases between. The CDR3 DNA follows: TGTGCCAGCAAGATCGAGGCAGTCCCAGAGCAGTACTTC. This codes for CASKIEAVPEQYF.

Only a few counts were recorded for this clonotype. The chain is built from TRBV11-1 and TRBJ2-1, with D unclear. Trimming took off 3 bases at V and 7 bases at J, with 10 bases between the two ends. The CDR3 is made up of 13 amino acids. Germline loops: CDR1 SGHAT, CDR2 FQDESV (reference sequence). The CDR3 DNA sequence: TGTGCCAGCAGCTTTTCCGGGCGTAATGAGCAGTTCTTC. This gives the protein CASSFSGRNEQFF.

The rearrangement uses TRBV6-1 and TRBJ2-5; D may correspond to TRBD1 or TRBD2 (5 bases each). V gave up 6 bases and J gave up 4 bases, with 12 bases separating them. The CDR3 covers 13 residues. CDR1 and CDR2 from the germline V gene are MNHNS and SASEGT. In nucleotides, the CDR3 is TGTGCCAGCAGCGGGACGAGACCAGAGACCCAGTACTTC. This codes for CASSGTRPETQYF.

V usage is TRBV7-6 and J usage is TRBJ1-2; 10 nucleotides match TRBD1. Germline loops: CDR1 SGHVS, CDR2 FNYEAQ. The CDR3 runs to 14 residues. V shed 0 bases, J shed 11 bases, and the junction held 6 bases outside the gene matches. The chain's CDR3 is CASSLAISGQGYTF. CDR3 nucleotides: TGTGCCAGCAGCTTAGCTATTTCGGGACAGGGGTACACCTTC.

V gene TRBV10-3 combines with J gene TRBJ1-2; a weak D match, TRBD1 (5 bases). CDR1 and CDR2 from the germline V gene are ENHRY and SYGVKD. Trimming removed 2 bases from V and 8 bases from J, with 12 bases in between. This CDR3 has 13 residues. The CDR3 DNA is TGTGCCATCAGTGAGCCGAAGGGGAGAGGCTACACCTTC. It encodes CAISEPKGRGYTF.

The rearrangement links TRBV20-1 to TRBJ2-7; D is possibly TRBD1 (6 bases). Trimming left V 5 bases short and J 2 bases short, with 25 bases between. The CDR3 is 17 amino acids. CDR1 and CDR2 (germline): DFQATT, SNEGSKA (reference sequence). The CDR3 DNA follows: TGCAGTGCTTTACCTCTCAGGACAGCTACTCTTACCTACGAGCAGTACTTC. This translates into CSALPLRTATLTYEQYF.

Only a few counts were recorded for this clonotype. This chain connects TRBV29-1 to TRBJ2-7, with D tentatively TRBD1 or TRBD2 (6 bases each). The CDR3 loop spans 14 amino acids. The ends were cut back, 3 bases at V and 0 bases at J, with 12 bases in the middle. CDR1 is SQVTM, CDR2 ANQGSEA, per germline. The CDR3 DNA follows: TGCAGCGTTGACATCGGGGGCAGCTCCTACGAGCAGTACTTC. As protein: CSVDIGGSSYEQYF.

In its sample, this clonotype was seen many times. This chain joins TRBV7-2 and TRBJ2-5; D call uncertain. CDR1 and CDR2 (germline): SGHTA, FQGNSA. V lost 5 bases to trimming and J lost 5 bases, with 9 bases between them. The CDR3 contains 12 residues. CDR3 sequence reads: CASSPPLETQYF. The CDR3 DNA follows: TGTGCCAGCAGCCCCCCTCTGGAGACCCAGTACTTC.

This clonotype came up a few times. This chain joins TRBV6-5 and TRBJ1-1; the D gene is possibly TRBD1 (5 bases). Per the germline V gene, CDR1 is MNHEY and CDR2 is SVGAGI. This CDR3 is 13 amino acids long. Trimming left V 5 bases short and J 4 bases short, with 11 bases between. The CDR3: CASSTGGSTEAFF. CDR3 in DNA: TGTGCCAGCAGTACGGGGGGTAGCACTGAAGCTTTCTTT.

This clonotype was seen more than once but under ten times. The chain links TRBV29-1 to TRBJ1-2; 9 bases map to TRBD1. The V and J ends lost 6 bases and 2 bases, in that order; junction bases with no gene match: 4. Germline V CDR1 and CDR2: SQVTM, ANQGSEA. The CDR3 sequence is 13 residues long. The CDR3 sequence: CSVAGTGNYGYTF. The DNA for the CDR3 is TGCAGCGTCGCCGGGACAGGGAACTATGGCTACACCTTC.

There are a few counts of this clonotype. The chain employs TRBV6-5 and TRBJ2-4; weak D call: TRBD2 (5 bases). The V end lost 6 bases, the J end lost 9 bases, and 15 bases lay between the germline ends. Germline values: CDR1 MNHEY, CDR2 SVGAGI. This CDR3 comprises 13 residues. The CDR3 here is CASRPEGRGIQYF. CDR3 sequence (DNA): TGTGCCAGCAGGCCAGAGGGTCGGGGCATTCAGTACTTC.

This clonotype showed up many times. The rearrangement links TRBV4-2 to TRBJ2-5; D perhaps matches TRBD2 (7 bases). V was trimmed by 4 bases and J by 3 bases, leaving 15 bases between them. CDR3 length: 15 amino acids. The germline CDR1 and CDR2 sequences are LGHNA and YNFKEQ. The chain's CDR3 is CASSLSLGGEETQYF. The CDR3 nucleotides read TGTGCCAGCAGCCTATCCCTAGGGGGGGAAGAGACCCAGTACTTC.

The V and J genes are TRBV27 and TRBJ2-2, with 9 bases identical to TRBD1. V lost 3 bases and J lost 6; bases outside the gene matches: 5. The germline CDR1 and CDR2 sequences are MNHEY and SMNVEV (reference sequence). This CDR3 spans 15 amino acids. CDR3 coding DNA: TGTGCCAGCAGTTTGTACAGGGGGCTTGCCGGGGAGCTGTTTTTT. It is translated as CASSLYRGLAGELFF.

The rearrangement links TRBV6-2 or TRBV6-3 to TRBJ2-6; maybe TRBD2 (5 bases). CDR1 and CDR2 from the germline V gene are MNHEY and SVGEGT. Trimming pared 3 bases from V and 0 bases from J, leaving 15 bases between. The CDR3 is 18 residues long. CDR3 bases: TGTGCCAGCAGTTATTTCGTTTCGGGGTTCTCTGGGGCCAACGTCCTGACTTTC. It translates to CASSYFVSGFSGANVLTF.

The chain has TRBV6-4 and TRBJ2-1; 10 bases fit TRBD1. V was clipped by 5 bases and J by 9 bases; unmatched bases: 4. The CDR3 consists of 13 residues. Germline V gene lookup returns CDR1 MRHNA and CDR2 SNTAGT. The CDR3 DNA is TGTGCCAGCAGTCCCGGGACAGGGGTTGAGCAGTTCTTC. This gives the protein CASSPGTGVEQFF.

The V call is TRBV5-1, the J call TRBJ2-5, with 11 bases fitting TRBD2. There are 17 residues in the CDR3. CDR1 and CDR2 from the germline V gene are SGHRS and YFSETQ. Germline trimming cut 0 bases from V and 4 bases from J; bases unmatched to any gene: 8. CDR3 region: CASSLGPSGRNGETQYF. DNA of the CDR3: TGCGCCAGCAGCTTGGGGCCTAGCGGGAGGAATGGAGAGACCCAGTACTTC.